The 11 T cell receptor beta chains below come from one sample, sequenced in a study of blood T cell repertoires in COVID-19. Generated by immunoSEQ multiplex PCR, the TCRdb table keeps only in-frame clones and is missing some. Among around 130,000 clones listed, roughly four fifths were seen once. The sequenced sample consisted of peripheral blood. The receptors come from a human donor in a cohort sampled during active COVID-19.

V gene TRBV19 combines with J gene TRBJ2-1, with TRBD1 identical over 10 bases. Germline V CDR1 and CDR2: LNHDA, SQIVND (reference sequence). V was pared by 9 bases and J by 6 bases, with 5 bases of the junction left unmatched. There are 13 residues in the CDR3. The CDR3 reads CASTGTGVNEQFF. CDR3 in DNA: TGTGCCAGCACCGGGACAGGGGTCAATGAGCAGTTCTTC.

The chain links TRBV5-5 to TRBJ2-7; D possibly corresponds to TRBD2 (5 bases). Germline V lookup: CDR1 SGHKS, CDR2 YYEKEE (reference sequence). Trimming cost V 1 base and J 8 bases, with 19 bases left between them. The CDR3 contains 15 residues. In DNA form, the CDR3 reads TGTGCCAGCAGCTTGTCGCGGGCCACGGAATTCAAGCAGTACTTC. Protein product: CASSLSRATEFKQYF.

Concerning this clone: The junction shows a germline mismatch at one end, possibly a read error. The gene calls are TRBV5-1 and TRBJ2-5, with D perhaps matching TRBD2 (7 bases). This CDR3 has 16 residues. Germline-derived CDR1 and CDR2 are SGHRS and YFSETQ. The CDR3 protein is CASSLSPGGQQETQYF. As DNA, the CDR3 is TGCGCCAGCAGCTTGAGTCCGGGGGGCCAACAAGAAACCCAGTACTTC.

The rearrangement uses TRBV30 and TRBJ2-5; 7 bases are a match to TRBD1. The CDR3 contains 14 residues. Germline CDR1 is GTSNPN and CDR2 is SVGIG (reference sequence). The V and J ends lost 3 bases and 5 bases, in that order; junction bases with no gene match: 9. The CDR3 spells CAWRGDRATETQYF. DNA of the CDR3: TGTGCCTGGAGAGGAGACAGGGCGACGGAGACCCAGTACTTC.

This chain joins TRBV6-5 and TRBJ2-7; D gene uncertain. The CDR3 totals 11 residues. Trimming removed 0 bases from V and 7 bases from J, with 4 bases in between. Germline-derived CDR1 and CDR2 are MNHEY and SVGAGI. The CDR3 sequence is CASSYSREQYF. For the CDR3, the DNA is TGTGCCAGCAGTTACTCGCGGGAGCAGTACTTC.

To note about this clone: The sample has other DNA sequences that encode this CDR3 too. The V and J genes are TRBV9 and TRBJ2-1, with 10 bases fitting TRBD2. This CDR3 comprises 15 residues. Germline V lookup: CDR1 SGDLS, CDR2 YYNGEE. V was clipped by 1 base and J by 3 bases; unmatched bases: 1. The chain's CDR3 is CASSVRLAGYNEQFF. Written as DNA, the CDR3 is TGTGCCAGCAGCGTAAGACTAGCGGGCTACAATGAGCAGTTCTTC.

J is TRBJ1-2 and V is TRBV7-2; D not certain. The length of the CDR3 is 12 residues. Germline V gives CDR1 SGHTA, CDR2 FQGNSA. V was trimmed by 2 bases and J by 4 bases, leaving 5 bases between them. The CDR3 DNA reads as TGTGCCAGCAGCTTACGCGCCTATGGCTACACCTTC. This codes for CASSLRAYGYTF.

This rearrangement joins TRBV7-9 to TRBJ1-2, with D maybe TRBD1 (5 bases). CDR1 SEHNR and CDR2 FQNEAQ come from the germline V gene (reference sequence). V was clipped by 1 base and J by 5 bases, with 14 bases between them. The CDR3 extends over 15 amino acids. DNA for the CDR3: TGTGCCAGCAGCTTAGTGGGGGGAGAACTATATGGCTACACCTTC. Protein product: CASSLVGGELYGYTF.

CDR3 loop: CASSQWGAEGTEAFF. The CDR3 bases are TGCGCCAGCAGCCAGTGGGGAGCGGAGGGTACTGAAGCTTTCTTT. This chain joins TRBV4-1 and TRBJ1-1, with D uncertain. V was trimmed by 3 bases and J by 5 bases, leaving 16 bases between them. This CDR3 has 15 amino acids. Looked up from germline, CDR1 is MGHRA and CDR2 is YSYEKL.

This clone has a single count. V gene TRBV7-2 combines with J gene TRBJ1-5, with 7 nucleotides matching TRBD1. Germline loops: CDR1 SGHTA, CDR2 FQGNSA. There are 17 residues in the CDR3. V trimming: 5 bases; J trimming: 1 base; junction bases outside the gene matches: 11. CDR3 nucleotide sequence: TGTGCCAGCAGCAGCCCCCGACAGGGTAAGAGCAATCAGCCCCAGCATTTT. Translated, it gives CASSSPRQGKSNQPQHF.

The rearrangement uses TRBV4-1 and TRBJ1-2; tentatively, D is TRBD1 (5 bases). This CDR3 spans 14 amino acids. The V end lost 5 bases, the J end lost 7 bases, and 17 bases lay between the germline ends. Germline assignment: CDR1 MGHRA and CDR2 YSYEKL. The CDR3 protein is CASSSGTDLGGYTF. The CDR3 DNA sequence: TGCGCCAGCAGCTCTGGGACTGACCTCGGTGGCTACACCTTC.